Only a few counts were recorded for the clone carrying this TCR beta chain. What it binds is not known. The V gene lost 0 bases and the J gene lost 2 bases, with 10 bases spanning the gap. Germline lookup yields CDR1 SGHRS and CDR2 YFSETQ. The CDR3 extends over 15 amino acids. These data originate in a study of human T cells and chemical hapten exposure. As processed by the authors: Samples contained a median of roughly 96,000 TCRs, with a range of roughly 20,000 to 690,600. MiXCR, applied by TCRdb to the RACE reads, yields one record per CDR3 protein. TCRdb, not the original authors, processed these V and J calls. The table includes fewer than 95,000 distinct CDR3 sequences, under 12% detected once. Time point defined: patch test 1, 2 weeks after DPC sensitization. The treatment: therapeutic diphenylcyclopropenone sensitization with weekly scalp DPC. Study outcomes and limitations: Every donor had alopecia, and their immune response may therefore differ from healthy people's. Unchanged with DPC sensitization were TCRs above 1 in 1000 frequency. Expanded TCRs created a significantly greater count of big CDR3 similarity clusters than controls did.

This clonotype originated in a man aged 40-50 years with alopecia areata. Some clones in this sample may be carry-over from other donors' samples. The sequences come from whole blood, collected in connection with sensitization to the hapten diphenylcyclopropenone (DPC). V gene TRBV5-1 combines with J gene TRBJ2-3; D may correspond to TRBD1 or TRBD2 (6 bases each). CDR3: CASSLGGADTDTQYF. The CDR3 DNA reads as TGCGCCAGCAGCTTGGGGGGGGCGGACACAGATACGCAGTATTTT.